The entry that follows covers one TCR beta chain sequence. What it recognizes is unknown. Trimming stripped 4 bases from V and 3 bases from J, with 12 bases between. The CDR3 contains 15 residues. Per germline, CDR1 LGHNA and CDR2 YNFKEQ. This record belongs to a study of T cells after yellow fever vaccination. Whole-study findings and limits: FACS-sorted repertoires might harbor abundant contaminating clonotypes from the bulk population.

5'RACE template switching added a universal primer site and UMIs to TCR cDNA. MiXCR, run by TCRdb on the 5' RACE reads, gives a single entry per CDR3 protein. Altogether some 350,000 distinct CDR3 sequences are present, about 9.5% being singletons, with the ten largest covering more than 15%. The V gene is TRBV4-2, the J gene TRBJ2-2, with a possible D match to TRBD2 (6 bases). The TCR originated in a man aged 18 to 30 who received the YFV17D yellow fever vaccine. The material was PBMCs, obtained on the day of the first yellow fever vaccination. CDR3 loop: CASSRGGTYTGELFF. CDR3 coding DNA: TGTGCCAGCAGCCGGGGCGGGACCTACACCGGGGAGCTGTTTTTT.